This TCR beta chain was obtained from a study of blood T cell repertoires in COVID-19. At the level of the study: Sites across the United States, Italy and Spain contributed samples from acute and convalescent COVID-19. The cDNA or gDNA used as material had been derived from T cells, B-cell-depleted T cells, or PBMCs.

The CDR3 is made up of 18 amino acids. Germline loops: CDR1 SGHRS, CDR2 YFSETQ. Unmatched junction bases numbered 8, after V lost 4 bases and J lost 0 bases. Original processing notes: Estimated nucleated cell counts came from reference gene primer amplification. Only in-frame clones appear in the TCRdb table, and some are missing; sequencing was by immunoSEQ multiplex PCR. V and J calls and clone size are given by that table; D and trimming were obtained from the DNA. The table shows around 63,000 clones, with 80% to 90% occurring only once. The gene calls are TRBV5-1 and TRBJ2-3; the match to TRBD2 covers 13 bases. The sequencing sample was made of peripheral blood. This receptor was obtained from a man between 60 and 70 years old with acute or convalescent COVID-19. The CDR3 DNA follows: TGCGCCAGCAGCGGAACGGGACTAGCGGGGATTAGCACAGATACGCAGTATTTT. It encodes CASSGTGLAGISTDTQYF.